This TCR beta chain derives from a study of CD8+CD57+ T cells in acquired aplastic anemia listed by TCRdb under 2018. General notes on the study: A mean of about 3.2 ug of DNA, ranging from roughly 0.19 to 27.4 ug, was extracted from sorted CD4+ and CD8+ cells. A CD8+CD57+ expansion meant a frequency higher than the mean frequency seen in healthy subjects.

The paper's findings and limits, for the study overall: No significant difference in CD8+ Simpson's diversity was found between patients and healthy controls (P=0.060). Around 30 CD8+ CDR3 sequences were found in both patients and controls but appeared to be highly expressed in patients and within the immunodominant clones of the patients.

V was cut back by 4 bases and J by 4 bases, leaving a gap of 15 bases between them. The germline V gene (reference sequence) supplies CDR1 DFQATT and CDR2 SNEGSKA. The CDR3 covers 14 residues, taking in both the cysteine and the phenylalanine. The DNA shown is the 42-base CDR3, in frame from base 1. Patients chosen for sequencing had shown expansion of CD8+CD57+ cells by flow cytometry. Every patient had a diagnosis of severe acquired aplastic anemia based on International Study of Aplastic Anemia and Agranulocytosis and Camitta criteria. Patients had received no therapy at the time of blood sampling. TCR repertoires of sorted CD4+ and CD8+ blood T cells from severe aplastic anemia patients and healthy subjects were deep-sequenced in the study. Patients were enrolled under clinicaltrials.gov protocols 00001620, 01623167, 00001397, 00071045, 00081523 and 00961064 in the USA. Ficoll-Paque density gradient centrifugation was used to isolate peripheral blood mononuclear cells. Before DNA extraction, CD4+ and CD8+ T cells were sorted by FACS or by magnetic beads.

Genomic DNA was used as template for profiling of TCR beta VDJ combinations and CDR3 sequences. An Illumina HiSeq 2000 was the platform used for TCR repertoire sequencing. The paper's processing steps were these. TRBV/TRBJ rearrangement plots, CDR3 size and DJ length profiles, and Simpson's diversity index were used to assess repertoires. The most abundant DNA sequence in the deep sequencing data was taken as the immunodominant clone. CDR3 amino acid sequences were screened for sharing across subjects and were compared with published repertoires and the VDJdb database. TCRdb reworked the public reads: Q25 trimming with fastp, MiXCR clone assembly, productive beta chains retained. Each CDR3 protein gets just one entry, which takes the most common genes and DNA from the rows behind it. Here the V and J calls rest on TCRdb's processing, not on the authors' analysis. The sample yields around 430,000 distinct CDR3 sequences; around 32% were counted once. Approximately 0.82% of the sample comes from the top ten.

As concerns this clonotype: Its antigen target is currently unknown. There are no base qualities to consult, and no much larger clone falls within one base.

This TCR was recovered from a human donor with aplastic anemia. Recombination linked TRBV20-1 to TRBJ2-3; the D gene cannot be resolved reliably. Sequenced: sorted CD4+, CD8+, or CD8+CD57+ T cells (not recorded which) from PBMCs. The DNA reads as follows: TGCAGTGCTATTCCCATTACTGTCTCAGATACGCAGTATTTT. It translates to CSAIPITVSDTQYF.